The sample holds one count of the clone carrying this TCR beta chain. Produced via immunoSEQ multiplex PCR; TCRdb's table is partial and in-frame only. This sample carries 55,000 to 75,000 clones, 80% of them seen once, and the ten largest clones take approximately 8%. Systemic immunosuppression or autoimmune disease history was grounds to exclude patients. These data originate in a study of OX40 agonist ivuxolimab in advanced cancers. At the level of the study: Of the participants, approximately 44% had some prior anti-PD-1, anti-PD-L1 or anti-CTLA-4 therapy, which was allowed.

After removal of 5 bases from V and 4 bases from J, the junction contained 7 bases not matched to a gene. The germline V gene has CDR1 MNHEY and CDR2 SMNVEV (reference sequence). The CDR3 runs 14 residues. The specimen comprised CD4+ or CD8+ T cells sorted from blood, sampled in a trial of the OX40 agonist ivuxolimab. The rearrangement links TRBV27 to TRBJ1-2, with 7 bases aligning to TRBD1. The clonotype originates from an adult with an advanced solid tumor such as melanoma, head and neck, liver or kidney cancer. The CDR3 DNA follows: TGTGCCAGCAGTCCGACAGGGCGCGTCTATGGCTACACCTTC. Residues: CASSPTGRVYGYTF.